This is a list of T cell receptor beta chains from one sample in a study of human T cells and chemical hapten exposure. TCRdb processed the RACE reads anew with MiXCR; each CDR3 protein has one entry. In the table there are approximately 90,000 distinct CDR3 sequences, roughly an eighth of which are singletons. The sequences come from whole blood, collected in connection with sensitization to the hapten diphenylcyclopropenone (DPC). These receptors originate from a woman in her forties with alopecia areata. Some clones in this sample may be carry-over from other donors' samples. The CDR3 runs from the conserved cysteine through the conserved F or W. A D gene is named only where the DNA matches it firmly. Expanded clones are given a class, and other clones once, few, many or no size at all.

>.|TRBJ2-3|.|TRBV28
CAQRRTGTDTQYF
TGTGCCCAACGGCGGACTGGTACAGATACGCAGTATTTT
>.|TRBJ1-5|few|TRBV6-2/TRBV6-3
CASGGLGRNQPQHF
TGTGCCAGCGGGGGACTCGGCAGGAATCAGCCCCAGCATTTT
>.|TRBJ1-5|few|TRBV7-9
CASSPTGGPNQPQHF
TGTGCCAGCAGCCCCACCGGAGGCCCCAATCAGCCCCAGCATTTT
>TRBD1|TRBJ2-3|few|TRBV7-2
CASSRDRGTDTQYF
TGTGCCAGCAGCCGGGACAGGGGCACAGATACGCAGTATTTT
>.|TRBJ1-2|many|TRBV20-1
CSASAANYGYTF
TGCAGTGCATCGGCCGCTAACTATGGCTACACCTTC
>TRBD1|TRBJ2-7|.|TRBV20-1
CSARDWGQGTSYEQYF
TGCAGTGCTAGAGATTGGGGACAGGGGACCTCCTACGAGCAGTACTTC
>TRBD1|TRBJ2-4|.|TRBV11-2
CASSLETGNIQYF
TGTGCCAGCAGCTTAGAGACAGGGAACATTCAGTACTTC
>.|TRBJ1-2|few|TRBV13
CASRRRSAGNYGYTF
TGTGCCAGCAGACGAAGGTCCGCGGGGAACTATGGCTACACCTTC
>TRBD1|TRBJ1-1|many|TRBV20-1
CSARRWDSSDMNTEAFF
TGCAGTGCTAGAAGATGGGACAGCTCAGATATGAACACTGAAGCTTTCTTT
>.|TRBJ1-4|.|TRBV10-1
CASSESPAVELFF
TGCGCCAGCAGTGAGTCCCCTGCCGTGGAACTGTTTTTT
>.|TRBJ2-1|.|TRBV7-6
CASSLIFDNEQFF
TGTGCCAGCAGCTTAATCTTTGACAATGAGCAGTTCTTC
>.|TRBJ2-2|few|TRBV20-1
CSARAPRGRNGELFF
TGCAGTGCTAGGGCCCCACGGGGGCGGAACGGGGAGCTGTTTTTT
>TRBD2|TRBJ2-1|many|TRBV6-6
CASSYSMLAGGPRNEQFF
TGTGCCAGCAGTTACTCGATGCTAGCGGGAGGGCCAAGGAATGAGCAGTTCTTC
>.|TRBJ2-1|few|TRBV11-2
CASSSRPQIGYNEQFF
TGTGCCAGCAGCTCCCGACCCCAGATTGGGTACAATGAGCAGTTCTTC
>.|TRBJ1-1|.|TRBV14
CASSRGYGNTEAFF
TGTGCCAGCAGCCGCGGGTATGGAAACACTGAAGCTTTCTTT
>.|TRBJ1-5|many|TRBV12-3/TRBV12-4
CASSNNNQPQHF
TGTGCCAGCAGTAACAACAATCAGCCCCAGCATTTT
>.|TRBJ2-2|.|TRBV11-1
CASSLAVPGELFF
TGTGCCAGCAGCTTAGCAGTCCCCGGGGAGCTGTTTTTT
>.|TRBJ2-2|.|TRBV6-2/TRBV6-3
CASCRLGQGPSTGELFF
TGTGCCAGCTGTAGATTGGGGCAGGGGCCGTCCACCGGGGAGCTGTTTTTT
>.|TRBJ2-3|.|TRBV20-1
CSASGRTWSTDTQYF
TGCAGTGCTAGTGGGAGGACTTGGAGCACAGATACGCAGTATTTT
>TRBD2|TRBJ2-1|.|TRBV3-1
CASSQIAGDNEQFF
TGTGCCAGCAGCCAAATAGCGGGGGACAATGAGCAGTTCTTC
>.|TRBJ1-4|few|TRBV28
CASVHNYRAANEKLFF
TGTGCCAGCGTCCATAACTACAGGGCGGCTAATGAAAAACTGTTTTTT
>.|TRBJ2-5|few|TRBV12-3/TRBV12-4
CASSPTGRGPQETQYF
TGTGCCAGCAGTCCCACAGGACGAGGCCCTCAAGAGACCCAGTACTTC
>.|TRBJ2-6|few|TRBV6-2/TRBV6-3
CATHRAAGANVLTF
TGTGCCACGCACAGGGCCGCTGGGGCCAACGTCCTGACTTTC
>TRBD1|TRBJ1-2|.|TRBV4-2
CASSQAQGGNYGYTF
TGTGCCAGCAGCCAAGCTCAGGGGGGAAACTATGGCTACACCTTC
>.|TRBJ1-6|.|TRBV30
CAWSSSSYNSPLHF
TGTGCCTGGAGTTCCAGCTCCTATAATTCACCCCTCCACTTT
>.|TRBJ1-1|many|TRBV9
CASSPGGGSNTEAFF
TGTGCCAGCAGCCCCGGGGGGGGCTCGAACACTGAAGCTTTCTTT
>.|TRBJ2-6|few|TRBV7-2
CASSSGIPGANVLTF
TGTGCCAGCAGCTCAGGGATTCCTGGGGCCAACGTCCTGACTTTC
>.|TRBJ1-4|.|TRBV7-2
CASSLGGTTTNEKLFF
TGTGCCAGCAGCTTAGGGGGCACCACAACTAATGAAAAACTGTTTTTT
>.|TRBJ2-3|.|TRBV11-2
CASSLEGLTDTQYF
TGTGCCAGCAGCTTAGAAGGTCTTACAGATACGCAGTATTTT
>TRBD2|TRBJ2-1|.|TRBV29-1
CSVISGTTVYEQFF
TGCAGCGTGATCTCCGGGACTACCGTTTATGAGCAGTTCTTC
>.|TRBJ2-6|many|TRBV7-2
CASSLRQGGSGANVLTF
TGTGCCAGCAGCTTAAGACAGGGAGGCTCTGGGGCCAACGTCCTGACTTTC
>TRBD2|TRBJ2-5|few|TRBV6-1
CASSLSPRLAGAETQYF
TGTGCCAGCAGCCTATCCCCCAGACTAGCGGGAGCAGAGACCCAGTACTTC
>.|TRBJ1-5|.|TRBV6-5
CASSFRFNQPQHF
TGTGCCAGCAGTTTCCGATTCAATCAGCCCCAGCATTTT
>TRBD2|TRBJ2-7|few|TRBV7-2
CASSLGTSRYEQYF
TGTGCCAGCAGCTTGGGGACTAGCCGGTACGAGCAGTACTTC
>TRBD2|TRBJ2-3|.|TRBV10-3
CAISVSAGGTDTQYF
TGTGCCATCAGTGTTTCGGCGGGAGGGACAGATACGCAGTATTTT
>TRBD2|TRBJ2-1|few|TRBV7-6
CASSFVAGGLILF
TGTGCCAGCAGCTTTGTAGCGGGAGGCCTGATACTCTTC
>.|TRBJ1-5|.|TRBV2
CASMSGQGSSPQHF
TGTGCCAGCATGTCGGGGCAGGGTAGTTCGCCCCAGCATTTT
>.|TRBJ2-5|.|TRBV14
CASSQGRQETQYF
TGTGCCAGCAGCCAAGGCCGCCAAGAGACCCAGTACTTC
>TRBD2|TRBJ2-3|few|TRBV9
CASSVDGAGGTDTQYF
TGTGCCAGCAGCGTAGACGGGGCGGGAGGAACAGATACGCAGTATTTT
>.|TRBJ2-2|many|TRBV18
CASSPRDTGELFF
TGTGCCAGCTCACCCAGGGACACCGGGGAGCTGTTTTTT
>.|TRBJ2-3|.|TRBV10-3
CAISGDRSTDTQYF
TGTGCCATCAGCGGAGACAGGAGCACAGATACGCAGTATTTT
>.|TRBJ1-2|.|TRBV29-1
CSVDRSEGESYGYTF
TGCAGCGTTGACAGAAGCGAGGGGGAGTCCTATGGCTACACCTTC
>.|TRBJ1-5|.|TRBV27
CASSPSRYSNQPQHF
TGTGCCAGCAGTCCGAGTCGATATAGCAATCAGCCCCAGCATTTT
>.|TRBJ1-5|.|TRBV6-5
CASSYDGNQPQHF
TGTGCCAGCAGTTACGACGGGAATCAGCCCCAGCATTTT
>.|TRBJ1-4|few|TRBV9
CASSRGGRTNEKLFF
TGTGCCAGCAGCCGGGGAGGGCGGACTAATGAAAAACTGTTTTTT
>.|TRBJ2-7|few|TRBV29-1
CSVGGSTLSYEQYF
TGCAGCGTTGGGGGCAGCACTCTTTCCTACGAGCAGTACTTC
>TRBD1|TRBJ2-3|many|TRBV3-1
CASSPSRGKGTDTQYF
TGTGCCAGCAGCCCGAGCAGGGGGAAGGGGACAGATACGCAGTATTTT
>.|TRBJ2-4|few|TRBV2
CASSEEGNIQYF
TGTGCCAGCAGTGAGGAGGGAAACATTCAGTACTTC
>TRBD1|TRBJ1-6|few|TRBV7-2
CASSLYGQETPLHF
TGTGCCAGCAGCTTATATGGACAGGAAACACCCCTCCACTTT
>.|TRBJ2-7|.|TRBV4-2
CASSHPGQDEQYF
TGTGCCAGCAGCCACCCTGGGCAAGACGAGCAGTACTTC
>.|TRBJ2-6|once|TRBV2
CASSEARARGTGTNVLTF
TGTGCCAGCAGTGAAGCCAGGGCCCGGGGGACCGGGACCAACGTCCTGACTTTC
>TRBD2|TRBJ2-7|many|TRBV6-2/TRBV6-3
CASSLTAGGYEQYF
TGTGCCAGCAGTCTCACGGCGGGGGGCTACGAGCAGTACTTC